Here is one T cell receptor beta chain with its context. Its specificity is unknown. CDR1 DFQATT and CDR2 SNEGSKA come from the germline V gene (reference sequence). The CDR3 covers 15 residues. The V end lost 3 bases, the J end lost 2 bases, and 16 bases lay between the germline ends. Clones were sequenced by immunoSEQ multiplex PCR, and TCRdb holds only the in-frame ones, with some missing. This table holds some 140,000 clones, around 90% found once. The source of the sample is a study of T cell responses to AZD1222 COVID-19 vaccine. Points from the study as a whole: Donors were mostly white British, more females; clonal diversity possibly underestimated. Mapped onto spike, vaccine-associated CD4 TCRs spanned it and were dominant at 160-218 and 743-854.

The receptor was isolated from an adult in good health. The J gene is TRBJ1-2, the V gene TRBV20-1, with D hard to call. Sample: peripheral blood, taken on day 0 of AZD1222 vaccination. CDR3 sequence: CSASDDGFGNYGYTF. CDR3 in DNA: TGCAGTGCTAGTGACGACGGGTTTGGGAACTATGGCTACACCTTC.